Below, 2 T cell receptor beta chains from the same sample are listed, as sequenced in a study of beta chain features in type 1 diabetes. Overall study results and limits: Within each of all four CD4+ subsets, Type 1 diabetes patients had TCRB CDR3s that were moderately but significantly shorter.

Their specific antigens are unknown. Expressed TCRB transcripts were sequenced after all isolated RNA was converted to cDNA. The repertoire was sequenced with immunoSEQ multiplex PCR; TCRdb's copy has only in-frame clones and lacks some. This sample yields around 250,000 clones, of which 24% are seen a single time; roughly 0.011% belongs to the top ten. Specimen: naive CD4+ T cells from blood. These TCRs come from a woman in her twenties or thirties with type 1 diabetes.

This clone was seen a handful of times. V is TRBV11-2 and J is TRBJ2-7; D gene unclear. CDR1 and CDR2 from the germline V gene are SGHAT and FQNNGV. The CDR3 extends over 11 amino acids. The V end lost 7 bases, the J end lost 0 bases, and 4 bases lay between the germline ends. The CDR3 region has the DNA TGTGCCAGCACCTCCTCCTACGAGCAGTACTTC. As protein: CASTSSYEQYF.

DNA for the CDR3: TGCAGCGTTAAGCGAGGTGACGCTGAAGCTTTCTTT. Residues: CSVKRGDAEAFF. The chain carries TRBV29-1 and TRBJ1-1; D unclear. Germline V gives CDR1 SQVTM, CDR2 ANQGSEA. Trimming pared 5 bases from V and 6 bases from J, leaving 13 bases between. The CDR3 runs to 12 residues.